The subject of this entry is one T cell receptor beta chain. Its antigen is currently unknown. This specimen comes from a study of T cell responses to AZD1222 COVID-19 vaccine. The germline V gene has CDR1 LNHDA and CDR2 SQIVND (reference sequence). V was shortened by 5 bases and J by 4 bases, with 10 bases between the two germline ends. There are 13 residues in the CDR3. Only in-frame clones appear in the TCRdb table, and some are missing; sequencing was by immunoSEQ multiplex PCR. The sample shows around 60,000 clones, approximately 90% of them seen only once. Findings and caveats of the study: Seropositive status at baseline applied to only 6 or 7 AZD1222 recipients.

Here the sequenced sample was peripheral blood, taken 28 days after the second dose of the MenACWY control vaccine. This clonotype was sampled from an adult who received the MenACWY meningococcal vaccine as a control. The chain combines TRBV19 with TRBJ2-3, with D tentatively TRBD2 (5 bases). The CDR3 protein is CASSSLAPDTQYF. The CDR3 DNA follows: TGTGCCAGTAGTTCCCTAGCACCAGATACGCAGTATTTT.